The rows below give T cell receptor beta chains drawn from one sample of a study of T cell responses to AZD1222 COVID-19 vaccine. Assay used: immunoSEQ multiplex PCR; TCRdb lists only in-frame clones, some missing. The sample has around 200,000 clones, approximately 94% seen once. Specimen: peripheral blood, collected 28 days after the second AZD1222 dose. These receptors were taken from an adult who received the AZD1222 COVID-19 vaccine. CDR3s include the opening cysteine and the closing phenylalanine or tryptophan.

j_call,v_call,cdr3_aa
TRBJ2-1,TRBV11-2,CASSRTSGSYNEQFF
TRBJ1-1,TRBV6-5,CASSRGGEGYTEAFF
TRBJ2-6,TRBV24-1,CATSDTGTAGANVLTF
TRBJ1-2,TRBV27,CASSLTADGRGYTF
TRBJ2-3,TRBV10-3,CAISEAGGTDTQYF
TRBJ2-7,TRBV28,CASRRTGNTYEQYF
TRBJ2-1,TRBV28,CASSPSLAGATYEQFF
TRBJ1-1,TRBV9,CASRAGPNMNTEAFF
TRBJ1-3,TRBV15,CATSRDSTGPGNTIYF
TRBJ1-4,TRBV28,CASSSSGTGSLGFF
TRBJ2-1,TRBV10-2,CASSEGGMGGRNEQFF
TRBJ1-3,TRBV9,CASSVEGGSGNTIYF
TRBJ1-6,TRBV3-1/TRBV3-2,CASNDRGNSPLHF
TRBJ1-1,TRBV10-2,CASSERGLMNTEAFF
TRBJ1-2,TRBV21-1,CASSSPSGGQGVNGYGYTF
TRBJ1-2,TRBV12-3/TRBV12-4,CAVAGGVYGYTF
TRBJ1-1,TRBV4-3,CASSQVQRNTEAFF
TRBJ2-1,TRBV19,CASTGLAGGREYNEQFF
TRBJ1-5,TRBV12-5,CASGLGNQPQHF
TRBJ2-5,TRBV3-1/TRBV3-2,CASSPNLGGKETQYF
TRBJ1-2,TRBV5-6,CASSLVAGGSKGYTF
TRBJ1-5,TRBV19,CASSTGTYDQPQHF
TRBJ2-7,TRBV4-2,CASSQDRAYEQYF
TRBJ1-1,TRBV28,CASSLQGGSTEAFF
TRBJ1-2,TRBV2,CASSEEYPPRSGYTF
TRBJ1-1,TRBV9,CASSVVKGGGGEAFF
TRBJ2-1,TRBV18,CASSPWMGSGRPANEQFF
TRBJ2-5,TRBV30,CAWSSIRETQYF
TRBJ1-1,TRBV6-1,CASSEREGRNSYGGF
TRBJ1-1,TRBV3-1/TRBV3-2,CASSFTGQVFAEAFF
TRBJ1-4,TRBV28,CASSQRGEKLFF
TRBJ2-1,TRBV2,CASSQTGEQFF
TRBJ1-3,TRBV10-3,CAISPGTTSGNTIYF
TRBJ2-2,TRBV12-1,CASSFAARRPTGELFF
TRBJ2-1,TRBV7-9,CASSFSGGNEQFF
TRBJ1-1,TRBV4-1,CASSAYGTSDAEAFF
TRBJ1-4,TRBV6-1,CASSEVQINEKLFF